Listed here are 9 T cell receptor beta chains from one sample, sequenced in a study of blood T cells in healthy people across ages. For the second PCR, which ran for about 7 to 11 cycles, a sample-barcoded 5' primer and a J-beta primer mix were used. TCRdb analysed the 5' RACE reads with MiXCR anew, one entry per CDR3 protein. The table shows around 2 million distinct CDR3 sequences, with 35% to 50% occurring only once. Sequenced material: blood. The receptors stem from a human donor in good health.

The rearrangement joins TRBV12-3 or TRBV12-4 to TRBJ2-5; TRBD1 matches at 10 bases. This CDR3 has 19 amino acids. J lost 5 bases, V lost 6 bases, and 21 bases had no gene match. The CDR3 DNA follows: TGTGCCAGCAGAGGGACTCCCGGGACAGGGGAACTAACGGGGGAGACCCAGTACTTC. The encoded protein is CASRGTPGTGELTGETQYF.

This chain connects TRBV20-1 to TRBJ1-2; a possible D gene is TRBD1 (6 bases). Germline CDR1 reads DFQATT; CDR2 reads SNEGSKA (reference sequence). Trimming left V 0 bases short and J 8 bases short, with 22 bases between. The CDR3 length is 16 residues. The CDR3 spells CSARDLGTSFLSGYTF. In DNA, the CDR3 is TGCAGTGCTAGAGATTTGGGGACAAGTTTTCTGTCCGGCTACACCTTC.

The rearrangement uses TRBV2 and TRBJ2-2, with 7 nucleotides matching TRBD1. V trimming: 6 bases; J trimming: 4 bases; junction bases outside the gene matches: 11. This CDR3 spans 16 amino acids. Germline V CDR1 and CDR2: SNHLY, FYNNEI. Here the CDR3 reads CASRTVARGRTGELFF. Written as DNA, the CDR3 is TGTGCCAGCAGGACCGTTGCGAGGGGGCGCACCGGGGAGCTGTTTTTT.

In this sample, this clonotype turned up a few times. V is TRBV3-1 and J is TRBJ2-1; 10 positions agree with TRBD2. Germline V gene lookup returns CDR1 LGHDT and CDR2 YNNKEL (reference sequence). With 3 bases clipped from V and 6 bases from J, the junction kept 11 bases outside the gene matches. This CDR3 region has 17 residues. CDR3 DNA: TGTGCCAGCAGCCACTTTAGGGGGACTAGCGAAATCAATGAGCAGTTCTTC. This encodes CASSHFRGTSEINEQFF.

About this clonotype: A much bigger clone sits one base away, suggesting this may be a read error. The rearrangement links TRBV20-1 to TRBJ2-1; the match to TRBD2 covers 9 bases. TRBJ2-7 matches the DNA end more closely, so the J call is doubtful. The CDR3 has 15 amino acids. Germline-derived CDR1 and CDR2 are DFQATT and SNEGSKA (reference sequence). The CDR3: CSLPVRLAADNEQYF. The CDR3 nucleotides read TGCAGTCTACCCGTCCGACTAGCGGCGGACAATGAGCAGTACTTC.

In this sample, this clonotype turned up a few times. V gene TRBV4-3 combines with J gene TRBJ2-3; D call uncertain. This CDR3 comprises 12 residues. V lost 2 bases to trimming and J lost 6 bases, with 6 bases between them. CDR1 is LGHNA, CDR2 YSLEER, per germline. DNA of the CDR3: TGCGCCAGCAGCCAAAATAGGGATACGCAGTATTTT. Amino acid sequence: CASSQNRDTQYF.

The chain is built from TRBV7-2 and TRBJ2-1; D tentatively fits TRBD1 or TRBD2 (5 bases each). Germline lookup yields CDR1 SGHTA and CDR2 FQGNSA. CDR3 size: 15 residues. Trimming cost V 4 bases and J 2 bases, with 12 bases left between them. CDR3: CASSSEPGPYNEQFF. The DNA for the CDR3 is TGTGCCAGCAGCTCAGAACCGGGGCCCTACAATGAGCAGTTCTTC.

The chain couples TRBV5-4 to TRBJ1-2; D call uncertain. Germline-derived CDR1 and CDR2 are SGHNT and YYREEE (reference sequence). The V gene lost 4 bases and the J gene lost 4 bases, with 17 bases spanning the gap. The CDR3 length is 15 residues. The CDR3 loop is CASSDEKGRIYGYTF. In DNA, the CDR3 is TGTGCCAGCAGCGACGAGAAAGGACGGATCTATGGCTACACCTTC.

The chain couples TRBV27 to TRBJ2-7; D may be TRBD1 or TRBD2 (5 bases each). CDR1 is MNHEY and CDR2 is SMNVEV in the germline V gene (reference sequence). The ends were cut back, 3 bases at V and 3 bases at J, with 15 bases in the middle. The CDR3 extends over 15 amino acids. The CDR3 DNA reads TGTGCCAGCAGTTTGTATCGGGGACCTTACTACGAGCAGTACTTC. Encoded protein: CASSLYRGPYYEQYF.